The source of this T cell receptor beta chain is a study of blood T cells in healthy people across ages. V shed 5 bases and J 2 bases; nucleotides not matched to a gene: 12. CDR3 length: 17 amino acids. Looked up from germline, CDR1 is SGHTA and CDR2 is FQGNSA. It was with a sample-barcoded 5' primer and a J-beta primer mix that a second PCR of roughly 6 to 12 cycles was run. Each of the cDNA molecules was tagged by a template-switch adaptor with 12 random nucleotides. MiXCR was run by TCRdb on the 5' RACE reads, yielding one entry per CDR3 protein. Here the sample spans about 930,000 distinct CDR3 sequences, roughly 28% being singletons. Separately, the same data were catalogued under a study of T cells of mothers and their children.

The sequence derives from a woman between 40 and 55 years old in good health. The J gene is TRBJ2-5, the V gene TRBV7-2; 9 bases fit TRBD2. Sequencing was carried out using blood. CDR3: CASSRGMRLAGQETQYF. For the CDR3, the DNA is TGTGCCAGCAGCCGAGGGATGAGGCTAGCGGGACAAGAGACCCAGTACTTC.